Each of the 3 T cell receptor beta chains below was sequenced from the same sample in a study of blood T cell repertoires in COVID-19 (dated by TCRdb to 2018 to 2021). Library construction relied on the immunoSEQ multiplex PCR assay. In its TCRdb copy, this immuneACCESS table keeps in-frame sequences only and misses some clones. Where compared with another copy, unresolved V genes explain less than half of these, and the others have no known cause. A total of approximately 210,000 clones appear in this sample, around four fifths of them only once. The top ten clonotypes cover roughly a tenth of the sample. Sequenced: peripheral blood. The origin of the receptors is a woman aged 80 or over with COVID-19, enrolled during active disease.

V is TRBV19 and J is TRBJ1-1, with TRBD1 as a possible D gene (6 bases). Germline V gene data show CDR1 as LNHDA and CDR2 as SQIVND (reference sequence). V shed 3 bases and J shed 1 base, with 15 bases lying between them. CDR3 length equals 16 residues. CDR3 in amino acids: CASSMGQVLGNTEAFF. As DNA, the CDR3 is TGTGCCAGTAGTATGGGACAAGTCCTCGGGAACACTGAAGCTTTCTTT. Supplemented by reference TRBV19 and TRBJ1-1, the full variable domain reads DGGITQSPKYLFRKEGQNVTLSCEQNLNHDAMYWYRQDPGQGLRLIYYSQIVNDFQKGDIAEGYSVSREKKESFPLTVTSAQKNPTAFYLCASSMGQVLGNTEAFFGQGTRLTVV.

The V gene is TRBV4-2, the J gene TRBJ2-2, with D maybe TRBD1 (6 bases). The CDR3 totals 13 residues. Germline V gene lookup returns CDR1 LGHNA and CDR2 YNFKEQ. V was cut by 6 bases and J by 5 bases, with 10 bases left in between. The CDR3 spells CASRSGQTGELFF. The CDR3 coding sequence is TGTGCCAGCAGGTCTGGACAGACCGGGGAGCTGTTTTTT.

The rearrangement joins TRBV28 to TRBJ1-4; D is possibly TRBD1 (5 bases). V was pared by 6 bases and J by 5 bases, with 13 bases between. CDR3 length equals 14 residues. Germline V lookup: CDR1 MDHEN, CDR2 SYDVKM. As DNA, the CDR3 is TGTGCCAGCAGGCCGGGGGGGGTAAATGAAAAACTGTTTTTT. Its translation: CASRPGGVNEKLFF. Full variable domain (outside the CDR3, taken from reference TRBV28 and TRBJ1-4): DVKVTQSSRYLVKRTGEKVFLECVQDMDHENMFWYRQDPGLGLRLIYFSYDVKMKEKGDIPEGYSVSREKKERFSLILESASTNQTSMYLCASRPGGVNEKLFFGSGTQLSVL.